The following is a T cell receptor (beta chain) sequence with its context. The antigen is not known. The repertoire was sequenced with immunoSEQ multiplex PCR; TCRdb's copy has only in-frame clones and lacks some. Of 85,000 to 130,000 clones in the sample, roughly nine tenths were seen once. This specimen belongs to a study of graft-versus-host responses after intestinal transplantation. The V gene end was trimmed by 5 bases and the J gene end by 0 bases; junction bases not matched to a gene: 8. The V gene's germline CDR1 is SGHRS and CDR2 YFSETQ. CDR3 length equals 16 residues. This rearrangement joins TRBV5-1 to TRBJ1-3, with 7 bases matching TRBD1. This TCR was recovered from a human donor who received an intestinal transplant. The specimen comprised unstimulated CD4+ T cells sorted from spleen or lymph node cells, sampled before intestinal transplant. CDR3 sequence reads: CASRGQASSSGNTIYF. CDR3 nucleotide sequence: TGCGCCAGCAGAGGACAGGCTTCTAGCTCTGGAAACACCATATATTTT.